The source of this TCR beta chain is a study of shared T cell receptors in the human thymus. Libraries were prepared by immunoSEQ multiplex PCR; TCRdb keeps only in-frame clonotypes and omits some of them. The repertoire holds 600,000 or so clones, with 87% as singletons. Germline assignment: CDR1 SNHLY and CDR2 FYNNEI. V was pared by 3 bases and J by 3 bases, with 8 bases between. The CDR3 consists of 13 residues. These data were likewise used in another study, on human thymus T cells. According to that study: Donors were healthy Finnish babies undergoing corrective operations for congenital heart defects. The thymus tissue came from resections taken during corrective heart surgery.

V and J are TRBV2 and TRBJ1-1, with D unclear. This TCR was recovered from a boy younger than two with a congenital heart defect. The sample consisted of thymocytes. The CDR3 nucleotides are TGTGCCAGCAGTGAGCGGGCTTACACTGAAGCTTTCTTT. Encoded protein: CASSERAYTEAFF.